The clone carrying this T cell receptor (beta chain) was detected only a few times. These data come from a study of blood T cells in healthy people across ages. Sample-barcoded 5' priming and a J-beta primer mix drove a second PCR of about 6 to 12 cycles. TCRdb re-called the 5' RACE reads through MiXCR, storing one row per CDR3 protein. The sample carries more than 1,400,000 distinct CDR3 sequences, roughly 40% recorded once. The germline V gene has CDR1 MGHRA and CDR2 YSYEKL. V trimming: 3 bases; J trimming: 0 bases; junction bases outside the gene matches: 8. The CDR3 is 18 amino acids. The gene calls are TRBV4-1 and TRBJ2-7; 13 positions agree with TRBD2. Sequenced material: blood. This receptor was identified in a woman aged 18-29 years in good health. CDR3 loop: CASSHGLAGERGSYEQYF. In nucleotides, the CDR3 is TGCGCCAGCAGCCACGGACTAGCGGGAGAAAGGGGCTCCTACGAGCAGTACTTC.